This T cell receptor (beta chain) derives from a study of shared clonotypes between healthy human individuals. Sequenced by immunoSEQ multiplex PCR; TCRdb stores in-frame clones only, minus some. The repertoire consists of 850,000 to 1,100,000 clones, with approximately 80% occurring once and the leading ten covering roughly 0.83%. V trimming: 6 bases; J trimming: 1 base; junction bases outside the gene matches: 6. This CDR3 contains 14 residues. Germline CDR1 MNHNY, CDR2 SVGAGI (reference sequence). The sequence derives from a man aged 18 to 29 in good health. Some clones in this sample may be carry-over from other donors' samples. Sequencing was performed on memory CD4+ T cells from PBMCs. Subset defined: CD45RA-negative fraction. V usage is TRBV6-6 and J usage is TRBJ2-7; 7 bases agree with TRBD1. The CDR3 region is CASSLQGSSYEQYF. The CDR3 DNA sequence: TGTGCCAGCAGCTTACAGGGGTCGTCCTACGAGCAGTACTTC.